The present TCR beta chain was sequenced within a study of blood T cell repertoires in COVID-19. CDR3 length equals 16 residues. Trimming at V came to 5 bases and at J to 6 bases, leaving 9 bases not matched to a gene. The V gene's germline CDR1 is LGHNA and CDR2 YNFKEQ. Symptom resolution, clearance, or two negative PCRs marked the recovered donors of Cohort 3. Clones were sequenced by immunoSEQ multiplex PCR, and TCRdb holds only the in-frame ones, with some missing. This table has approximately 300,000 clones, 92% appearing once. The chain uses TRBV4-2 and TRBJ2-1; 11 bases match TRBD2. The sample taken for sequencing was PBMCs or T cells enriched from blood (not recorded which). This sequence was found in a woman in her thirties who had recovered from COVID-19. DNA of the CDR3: TGTGCCAGCAGCTTGGTGACTAGCGGGACAATCAATGAGCAGTTCTTC. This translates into CASSLVTSGTINEQFF.